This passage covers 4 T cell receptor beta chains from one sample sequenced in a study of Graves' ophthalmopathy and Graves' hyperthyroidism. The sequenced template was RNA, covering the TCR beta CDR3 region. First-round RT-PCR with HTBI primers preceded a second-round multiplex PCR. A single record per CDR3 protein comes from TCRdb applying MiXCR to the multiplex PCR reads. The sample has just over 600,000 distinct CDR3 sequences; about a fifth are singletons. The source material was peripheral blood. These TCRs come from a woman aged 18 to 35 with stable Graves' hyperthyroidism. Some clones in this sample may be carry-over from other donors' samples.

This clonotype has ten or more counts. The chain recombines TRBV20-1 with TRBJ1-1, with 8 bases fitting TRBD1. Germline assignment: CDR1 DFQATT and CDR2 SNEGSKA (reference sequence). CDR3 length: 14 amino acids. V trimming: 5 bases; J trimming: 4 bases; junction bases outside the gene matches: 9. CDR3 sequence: CSAGRQGIITEAFF. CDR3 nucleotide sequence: TGCAGTGCTGGAAGACAGGGGATTATCACTGAAGCTTTCTTT.

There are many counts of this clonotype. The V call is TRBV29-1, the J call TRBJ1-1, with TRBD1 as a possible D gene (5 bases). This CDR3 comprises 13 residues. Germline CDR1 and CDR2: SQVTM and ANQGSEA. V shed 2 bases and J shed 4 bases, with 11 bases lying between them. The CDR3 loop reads CSVESPGRTEAFF. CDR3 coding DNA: TGCAGCGTTGAATCGCCAGGGCGCACTGAAGCTTTCTTT.

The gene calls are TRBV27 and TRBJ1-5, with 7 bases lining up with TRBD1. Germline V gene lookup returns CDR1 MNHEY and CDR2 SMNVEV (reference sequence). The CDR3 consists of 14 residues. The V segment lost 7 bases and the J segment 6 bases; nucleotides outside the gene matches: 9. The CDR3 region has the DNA TGTGCCAGCACCGTAGACAGGGCGAGTCAGCCCCAGCATTTT. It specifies CASTVDRASQPQHF.

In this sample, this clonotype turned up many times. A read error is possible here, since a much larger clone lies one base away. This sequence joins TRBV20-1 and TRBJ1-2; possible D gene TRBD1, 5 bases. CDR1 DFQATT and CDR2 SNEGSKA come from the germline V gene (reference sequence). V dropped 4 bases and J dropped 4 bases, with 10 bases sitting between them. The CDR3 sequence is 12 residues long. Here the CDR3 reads CSATGTGYGYTF. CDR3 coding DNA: TGCAGTGCTACCGGGACGGGCTATGGCTACACCTTC.